This T cell receptor (beta chain) was observed in a study of blood T cell repertoires in COVID-19. On the study more broadly: Nucleic acid was either cDNA or gDNA, and it came from T cells, B-cell-depleted T cells, or PBMCs.

This clone was seen just once. Per the authors' pipeline: Amplification with reference gene primers provided the estimates of nucleated cell counts. TCRdb's copy holds only in-frame clones and misses some; the assay was immunoSEQ multiplex PCR. That table supplies the V and J calls and clone size; D and trimming were determined from the DNA. The top ten hold about 3.2% of the sample, which has some 130,000 clones, roughly 89% seen once. Trimming left V 2 bases short and J 6 bases short, with 26 bases between. There are 19 residues in the CDR3. Germline-derived CDR1 and CDR2 are SGHTA and FQGNSA. The chain has TRBV7-2 and TRBJ1-5, with D unclear. Input material: peripheral blood. The clonotype was recovered from a man aged 60 to 75 with active or convalescent COVID-19. Here the CDR3 reads CASSLSGSYNPISGQPQHF. The CDR3 coding sequence is TGTGCCAGCAGCTTATCTGGCAGTTATAACCCTATATCGGGTCAGCCCCAGCATTTT.